The rows below give T cell receptor beta chains drawn from one sample of a study of T cell responses to AZD1222 COVID-19 vaccine. Only in-frame clones appear in the TCRdb table, and some are missing; sequencing was by immunoSEQ multiplex PCR. The table records some 150,000 clones, around 88% of them present only once. The material sequenced was peripheral blood, taken on day 0 of AZD1222 vaccination. These TCRs come from an adult in good health. Each CDR3 is given with its conserved first and last residue. Each record gives: V gene, D gene, J gene, clone size, CDR3 DNA, CDR3 protein. The D gene is left open where the match is weak. Rows give clone size only sometimes, using once, few, many, or a class for an expanded clone.

TRBV29-1	TRBD1	TRBJ2-7	-	TGCAGCGTTGAAGTCCGGACAGGGTACGAGCAGTACTTC	CSVEVRTGYEQYF
TRBV24-1	-	TRBJ2-5	-	TGTGCCACAAGTGGGGCAAACCAAGAGACCCAGTACTTC	CATSGANQETQYF
TRBV19	-	TRBJ1-2	-	TGTGCCAGTAGTATTTCCGGGGACTATGGCTACACCTTC	CASSISGDYGYTF
TRBV7-9	-	TRBJ1-1	-	TGTGCCAGCAGCCAACAGGGCTTTCAAGCTTTCTTT	CASSQQGFQAFF
TRBV7-2	-	TRBJ1-5	-	TGTGCCAGCAGCTTAGTGGGTAATAGCAATCAGCCCCAGCATTTT	CASSLVGNSNQPQHF
TRBV20-1	-	TRBJ2-1	-	TGCAGTGCTAGTCAGGCTGGCCAGGGGGGTCGCTACAATGAGCAGTTCTTC	CSASQAGQGGRYNEQFF
TRBV3-1/TRBV3-2	TRBD1	TRBJ2-7	-	TGTGCCAGCAGCCGGCCGGACAGGGGGGTCTACGAGCAGTACTTC	CASSRPDRGVYEQYF
TRBV28	-	TRBJ1-3	-	TGTGCCAGCAGTTTAATCGGGTTTAGCTCTGGAAACACCATATATTTT	CASSLIGFSSGNTIYF
TRBV2	-	TRBJ1-2	-	TGTGCCAGCAGAGTCTCCGGGACGGCCTATGGCTACACCTTC	CASRVSGTAYGYTF
TRBV30	-	TRBJ1-5	-	TGTGCCTGGAGTGTCGGGGGGCCTAGCAATCAGCCCCAGCATTTT	CAWSVGGPSNQPQHF
TRBV3-1/TRBV3-2	-	TRBJ2-7	few	TGTGCCAGCAGCCAAAGTTACGAGCAGTACTTC	CASSQSYEQYF
TRBV5-4	-	TRBJ2-5	-	TGTGCCAGCAGCTCAGGAGGGGGGGACGGAAAGACCCAGTACTTC	CASSSGGGDGKTQYF
TRBV11-2	-	TRBJ1-3	-	TGTGCCAGCAGCTTAGTAGGGCATTTCTCTGGAAACACCATATATTTT	CASSLVGHFSGNTIYF
TRBV18	-	TRBJ1-3	-	TGTGCCAGCTCACCACCCCCACAGGGAAACACCATATATTTT	CASSPPPQGNTIYF
TRBV7-2	-	TRBJ2-5	-	TGTGCCAGCAGCTCCCGCGGGGAGACCCAGTACTTC	CASSSRGETQYF
TRBV19	TRBD2	TRBJ2-2	-	TGTGCCAGTAGTCCTGAGGGGTCTAGCGGGCGTGCGAGGTTTAGTTTT	CASSPEGSSGRARFSF
TRBV7-8	TRBD1	TRBJ1-5	-	TGTGCCAGCAGACCAGGGAGGACAGGGGGTCGGAATCAGCCCCAGCATTTT	CASRPGRTGGRNQPQHF
TRBV18	TRBD2	TRBJ2-3	-	TGTGCCAGCTCACCAAACCCTAGCGGGGGGTACACAGATACGCAGTATTTT	CASSPNPSGGYTDTQYF
TRBV24-1	TRBD1	TRBJ1-2	-	TGTGCCACCAGTGATGGGGCAGGGGGCCAGCGGGCGGGTGGCTACACCTTC	CATSDGAGGQRAGGYTF
TRBV6-2/TRBV6-3	-	TRBJ2-7	-	TGTGCCAGCAGTTACAGGGACCTTGGCGAGCAGTACTTC	CASSYRDLGEQYF